A single T cell receptor (beta chain) is shown here with its context. Its antigen is not identified. The repertoire was sequenced with immunoSEQ multiplex PCR; TCRdb's copy has only in-frame clones and lacks some. The sample contains tens of thousands of clones, around four fifths of which appear only once. The CDR3 runs 12 residues. Germline V gene data show CDR1 as MNHEY and CDR2 as SVGAGI. Between the trimmed V and J ends, which lost 5 bases and 3 bases, there was a span of 8 bases. The sample belongs to a study of T cell clones after liver transplantation. In the study overall: Without induction therapy, subjects received standard immunosuppression until 12-24 months post-transplant. Samples came pre-transplant, pre-randomization before withdrawal, and post-randomization after withdrawal ended. Study conclusions and caveats: In a couple of subjects, few donor cells limited the measurable donor-reactive repertoire.

The chain couples TRBV6-5 to TRBJ2-7; D may be TRBD2 (5 bases). The sample consisted of CD4+ T cells from blood, taken 45 to 47 months after liver transplant. This receptor was taken from a human patient who received a liver transplant. A share of the T cells may be of graft donor origin. CDR3 nucleotides: TGTGCCAGCAGTACGGGATACTACGAGCAGTACTTC. Amino acids: CASSTGYYEQYF.